This entry is about one T cell receptor (beta chain). This receptor's antigen is unknown. Per-base quality was not reported, and no clone a single base away is much larger than it. To prepare the library, the immunoSEQ multiplex PCR assay was applied. This is the immuneACCESS table as TCRdb keeps it, with only in-frame sequences that have V and J called. A part of the clones is gone; compared with another copy, unresolved V genes explain less than half, and the rest is unexplained. Counted in this sample were about 84,000 clones; over 90% of them appeared once. More than 2% of the sample is in the top ten clones. Based on the germline V gene, the CDR1 and CDR2 sequences are SQVTM and ANQGSEA. V and J are trimmed by 3 bases and 8 bases, and the gene matches miss 5 bases of the junction. Counted from cysteine to phenylalanine, this CDR3 has 14 amino acids. Of all the DNA, just the CDR3 is kept, 42 bases in frame from base 1.

The record originates from a study of T cell changes during pregnancy in multiple sclerosis (dated by TCRdb to between 2017 and 2020). Background on the whole study: Changes in the T cell repertoire over the course of pregnancy were examined in this study in women with multiple sclerosis.

The V gene is TRBV29-1 and the J gene is TRBJ2-1, with 12 junctional bases fitting TRBD2. This material consisted of peripheral blood, taken in the third trimester of pregnancy. This TCR was recovered from a female donor with multiple sclerosis, enrolled in a pregnancy study. The CDR3 amino acid sequence is: CSVESSGGGDEQFF. The nucleotides read TGCAGCGTTGAGTCTAGCGGGGGGGGCGATGAGCAGTTCTTC.